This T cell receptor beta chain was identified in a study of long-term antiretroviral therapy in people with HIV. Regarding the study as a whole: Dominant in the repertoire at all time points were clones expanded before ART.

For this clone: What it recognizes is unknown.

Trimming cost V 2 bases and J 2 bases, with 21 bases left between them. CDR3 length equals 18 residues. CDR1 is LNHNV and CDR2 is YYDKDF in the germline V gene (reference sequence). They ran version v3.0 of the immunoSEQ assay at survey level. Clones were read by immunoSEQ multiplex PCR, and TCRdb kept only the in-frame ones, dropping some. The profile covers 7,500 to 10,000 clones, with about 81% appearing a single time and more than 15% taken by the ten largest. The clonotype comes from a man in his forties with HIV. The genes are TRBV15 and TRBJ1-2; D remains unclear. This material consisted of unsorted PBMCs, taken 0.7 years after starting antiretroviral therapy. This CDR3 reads CATSRPVWSISLNYGYTF. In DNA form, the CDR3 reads TGTGCCACCAGCAGACCTGTTTGGAGCATTTCATTAAACTATGGCTACACCTTC.